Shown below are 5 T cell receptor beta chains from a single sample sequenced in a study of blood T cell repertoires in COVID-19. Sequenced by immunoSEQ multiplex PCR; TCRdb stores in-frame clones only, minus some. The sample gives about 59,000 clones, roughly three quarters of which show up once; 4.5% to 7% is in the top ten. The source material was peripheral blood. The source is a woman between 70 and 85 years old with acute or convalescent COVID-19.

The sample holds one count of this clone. In DNA form, the CDR3 reads TGTGCCAGCAGCTTAGTGTGGGGAGGTACATACGAGCAGTACTTC. Amino acids: CASSLVWGGTYEQYF. The rearrangement links TRBV7-9 to TRBJ2-7; D may be TRBD2 (6 bases). Germline lookup yields CDR1 SEHNR and CDR2 FQNEAQ (reference sequence). V dropped 1 base and J dropped 4 bases, with 14 bases sitting between them. The CDR3 extends over 15 amino acids.

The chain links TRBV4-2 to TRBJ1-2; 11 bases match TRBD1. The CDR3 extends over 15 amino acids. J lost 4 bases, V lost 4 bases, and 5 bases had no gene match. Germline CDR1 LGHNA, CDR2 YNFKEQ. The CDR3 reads CASSLSGTGGYGYTF. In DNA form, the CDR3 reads TGTGCCAGCAGCCTATCGGGGACAGGGGGCTATGGCTACACCTTC.

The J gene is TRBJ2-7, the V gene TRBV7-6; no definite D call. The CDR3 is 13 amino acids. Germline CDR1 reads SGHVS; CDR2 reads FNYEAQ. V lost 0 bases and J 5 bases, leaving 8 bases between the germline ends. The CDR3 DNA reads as TGTGCCAGCAGCTTAGCCCCGAGCAACGAGCAGTACTTC. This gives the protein CASSLAPSNEQYF.

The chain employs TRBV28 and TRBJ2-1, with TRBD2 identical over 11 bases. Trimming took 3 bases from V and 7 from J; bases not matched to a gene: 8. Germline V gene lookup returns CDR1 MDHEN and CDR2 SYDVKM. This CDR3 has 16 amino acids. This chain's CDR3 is CASSLALAGGWNEQFF. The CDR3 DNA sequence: TGTGCCAGCAGTTTGGCCCTAGCGGGGGGCTGGAATGAGCAGTTCTTC.

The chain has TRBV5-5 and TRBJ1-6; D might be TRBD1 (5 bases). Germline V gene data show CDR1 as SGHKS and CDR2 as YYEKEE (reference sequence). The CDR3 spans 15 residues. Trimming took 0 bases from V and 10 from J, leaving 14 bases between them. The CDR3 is CASSLADGGGSPLHF. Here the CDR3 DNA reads TGTGCCAGCAGCTTGGCCGACGGGGGAGGCTCACCCCTCCACTTT.